This T cell receptor (beta chain) derives from a study of shared clonotypes between healthy human individuals. The germline gives CDR1 SGHAT, CDR2 FQNNGV. Trimming shortened V by 3 bases and J by 10 bases, and 21 bases separated the two germline ends. The CDR3 is made up of 15 amino acids. This clone was found once. TCRdb keeps only in-frame clones here, not all; method: immunoSEQ multiplex PCR. The table lists about 1 million clones, about three quarters of them singletons. The V gene is TRBV11-2, the J gene TRBJ1-1; no clear D. The TCR comes from a man aged 18 to 30 in good health. Sample: memory CD4+ T cells sorted from blood. Stated subset: CD45RA-negative fraction. The CDR3 DNA reads TGTGCCAGCAGCTTGGGTCCCGACAACGCAAAGGGAGCTTTCTTT. Its protein product is CASSLGPDNAKGAFF.